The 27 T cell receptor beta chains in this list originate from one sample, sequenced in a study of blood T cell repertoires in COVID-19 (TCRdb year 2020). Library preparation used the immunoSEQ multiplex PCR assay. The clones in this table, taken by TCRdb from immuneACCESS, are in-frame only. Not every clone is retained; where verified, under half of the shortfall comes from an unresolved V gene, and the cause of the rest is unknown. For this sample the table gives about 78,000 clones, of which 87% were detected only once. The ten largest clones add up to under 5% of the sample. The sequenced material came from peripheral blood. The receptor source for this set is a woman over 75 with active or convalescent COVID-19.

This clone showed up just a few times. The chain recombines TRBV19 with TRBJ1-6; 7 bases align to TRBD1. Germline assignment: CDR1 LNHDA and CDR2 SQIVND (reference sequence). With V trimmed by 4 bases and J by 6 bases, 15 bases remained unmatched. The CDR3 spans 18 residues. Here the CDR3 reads CASSTTGTVSSGNSPLHF. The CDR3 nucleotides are TGTGCCAGTAGTACGACCGGGACAGTCTCCTCGGGTAATTCACCCCTCCACTTT.

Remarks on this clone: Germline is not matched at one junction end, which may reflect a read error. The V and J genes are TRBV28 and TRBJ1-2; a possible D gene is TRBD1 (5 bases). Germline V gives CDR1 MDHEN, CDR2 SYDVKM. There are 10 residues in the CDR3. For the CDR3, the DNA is TGTGCCAGCAGTTCCCGACAGACTCACTTC. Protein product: CASSSRQTHF.

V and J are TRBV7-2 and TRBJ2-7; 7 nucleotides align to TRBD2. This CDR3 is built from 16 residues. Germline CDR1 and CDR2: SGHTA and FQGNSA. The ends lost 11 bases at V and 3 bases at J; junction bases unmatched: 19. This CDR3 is CASQWVPGGLNYEQYF. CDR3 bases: TGTGCCTCACAATGGGTCCCGGGGGGACTAAACTACGAGCAGTACTTC.

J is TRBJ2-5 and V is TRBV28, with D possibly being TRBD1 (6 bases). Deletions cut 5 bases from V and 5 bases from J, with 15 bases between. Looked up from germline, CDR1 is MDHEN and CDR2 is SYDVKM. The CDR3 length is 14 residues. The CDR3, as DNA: TGTGCCAGCAGTGACACGGGACAAAGGGAGACCCAGTACTTC. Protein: CASSDTGQRETQYF. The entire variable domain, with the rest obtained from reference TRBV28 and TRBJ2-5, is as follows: DVKVTQSSRYLVKRTGEKVFLECVQDMDHENMFWYRQDPGLGLRLIYFSYDVKMKEKGDIPEGYSVSREKKERFSLILESASTNQTSMYLCASSDTGQRETQYFGPGTRLLVL.

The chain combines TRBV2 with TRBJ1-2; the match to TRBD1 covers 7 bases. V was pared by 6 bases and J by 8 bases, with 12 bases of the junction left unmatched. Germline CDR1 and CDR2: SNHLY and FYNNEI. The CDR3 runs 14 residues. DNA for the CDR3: TGTGCCAGCAGAGACAGGGAGGCTTCTCCAGGCTACACCTTC. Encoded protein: CASRDREASPGYTF.

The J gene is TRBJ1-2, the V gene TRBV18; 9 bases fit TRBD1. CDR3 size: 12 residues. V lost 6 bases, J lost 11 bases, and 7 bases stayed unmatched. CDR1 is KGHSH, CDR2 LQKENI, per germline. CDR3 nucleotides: TGTGCCAGCTCCCCGCGGACAGGGGAATACACCTTC. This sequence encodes CASSPRTGEYTF. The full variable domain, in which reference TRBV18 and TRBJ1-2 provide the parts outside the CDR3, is NAGVMQNPRHLVRRRGQEARLRCSPMKGHSHVYWYRQLPEEGLKFMVYLQKENIIDESGMPKERFSAEFPKEGPSILRIQQVVRGDSAAYFCASSPRTGEYTFGSGTRLTVV.

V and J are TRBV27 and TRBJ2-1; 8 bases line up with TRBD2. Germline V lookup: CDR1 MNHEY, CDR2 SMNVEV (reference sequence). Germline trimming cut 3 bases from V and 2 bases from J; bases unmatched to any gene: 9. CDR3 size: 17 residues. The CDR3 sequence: CASSLVSGVGAYNEQFF. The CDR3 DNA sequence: TGTGCCAGCAGTTTGGTTAGCGGGGTGGGGGCCTACAATGAGCAGTTCTTC.

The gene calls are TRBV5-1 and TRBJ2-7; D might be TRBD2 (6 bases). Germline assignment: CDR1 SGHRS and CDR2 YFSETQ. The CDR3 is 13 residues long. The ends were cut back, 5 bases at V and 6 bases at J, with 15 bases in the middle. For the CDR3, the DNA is TGCGCCAGCAGGATCGGGGGACTTGGCGAGCAGTACTTC. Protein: CASRIGGLGEQYF.

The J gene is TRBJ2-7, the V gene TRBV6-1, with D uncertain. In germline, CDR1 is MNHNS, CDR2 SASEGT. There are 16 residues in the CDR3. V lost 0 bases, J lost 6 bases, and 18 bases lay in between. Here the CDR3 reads CASSEAGHIGRFEQYF. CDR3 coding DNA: TGTGCCAGCAGTGAAGCGGGCCATATCGGTCGTTTCGAGCAGTACTTC.

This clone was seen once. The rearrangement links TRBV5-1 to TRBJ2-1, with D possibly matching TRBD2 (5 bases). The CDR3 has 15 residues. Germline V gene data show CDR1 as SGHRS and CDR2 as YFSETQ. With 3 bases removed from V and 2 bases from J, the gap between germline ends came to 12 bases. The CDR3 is CASSSGLTTYNEQFF. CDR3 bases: TGCGCCAGCAGCTCTGGACTCACTACCTACAATGAGCAGTTCTTC.

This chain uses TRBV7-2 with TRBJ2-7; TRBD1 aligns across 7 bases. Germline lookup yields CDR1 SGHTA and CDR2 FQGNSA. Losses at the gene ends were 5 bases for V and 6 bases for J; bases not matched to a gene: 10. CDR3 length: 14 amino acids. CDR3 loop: CASSVTTGKGEQYF. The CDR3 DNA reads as TGTGCCAGCAGCGTAACGACAGGGAAAGGCGAGCAGTACTTC.

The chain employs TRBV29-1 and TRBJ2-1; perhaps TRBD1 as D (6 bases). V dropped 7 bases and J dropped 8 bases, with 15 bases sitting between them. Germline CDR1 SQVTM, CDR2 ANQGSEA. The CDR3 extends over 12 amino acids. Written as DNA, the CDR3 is TGCAGCGACAGGGACGGGGATGATGAGCAGTTCTTC. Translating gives CSDRDGDDEQFF.

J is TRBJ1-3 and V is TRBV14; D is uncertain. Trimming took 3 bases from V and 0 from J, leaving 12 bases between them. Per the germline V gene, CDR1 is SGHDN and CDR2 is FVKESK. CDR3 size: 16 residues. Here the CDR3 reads CASSHFLFSSGNTIYF. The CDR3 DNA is TGTGCCAGCAGCCATTTCCTCTTTAGCTCTGGAAACACCATATATTTT.

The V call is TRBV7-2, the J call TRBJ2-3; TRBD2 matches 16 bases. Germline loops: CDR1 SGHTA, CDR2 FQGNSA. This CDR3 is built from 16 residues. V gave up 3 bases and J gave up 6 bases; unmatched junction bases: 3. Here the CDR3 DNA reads TGTGCCAGCAGCTTGGGACTAGCGGGGGGGTCTGATACGCAGTATTTT. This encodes CASSLGLAGGSDTQYF.

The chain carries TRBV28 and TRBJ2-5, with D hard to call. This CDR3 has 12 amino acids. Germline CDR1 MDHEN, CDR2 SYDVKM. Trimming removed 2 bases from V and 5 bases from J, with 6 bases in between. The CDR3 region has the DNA TGTGCCAGCAGTTTAAATGGCGAGACCCAGTACTTC. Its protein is CASSLNGETQYF.

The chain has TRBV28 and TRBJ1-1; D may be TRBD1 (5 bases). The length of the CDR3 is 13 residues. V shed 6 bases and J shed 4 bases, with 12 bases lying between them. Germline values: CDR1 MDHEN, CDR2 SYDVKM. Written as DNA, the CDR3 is TGTGCCAGCAGCCGTGGACAACGCACTGAAGCTTTCTTT. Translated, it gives CASSRGQRTEAFF.

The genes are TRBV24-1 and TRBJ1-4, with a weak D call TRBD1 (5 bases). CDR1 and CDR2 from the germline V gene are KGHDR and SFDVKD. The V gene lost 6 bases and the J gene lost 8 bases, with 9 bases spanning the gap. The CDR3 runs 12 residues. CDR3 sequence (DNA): TGTGCCACCAGTAGGCAGGGAGAAAAACTGTTTTTT. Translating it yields CATSRQGEKLFF.

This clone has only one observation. The CDR3 is CASSLAGTGTETQYF. Written as DNA, the CDR3 is TGTGCCAGCAGCTTAGCGGGGACAGGGACAGAGACCCAGTACTTC. V gene TRBV7-7 combines with J gene TRBJ2-5, with 9 bases matching TRBD1. CDR3 length equals 15 residues. Losses at the gene ends were 0 bases for V and 4 bases for J; bases not matched to a gene: 3. The germline gives CDR1 SSHAT, CDR2 FNYEAQ (reference sequence). Drawing the rest from reference TRBV7-7 and TRBJ2-5, the complete variable domain is GAGVSQSPRYKVTKRGQDVTLRCDPISSHATLYWYQQALGQGPEFLTYFNYEAQPDKSGLPSDRFSAERPEGSISTLTIQRTEQRDSAMYRCASSLAGTGTETQYFGPGTRLLVL.

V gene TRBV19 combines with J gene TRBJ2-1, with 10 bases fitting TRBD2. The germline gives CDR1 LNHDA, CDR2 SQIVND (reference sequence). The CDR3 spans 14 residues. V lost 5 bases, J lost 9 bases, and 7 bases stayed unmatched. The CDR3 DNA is TGTGCCAGTAGTCTGGGGACTAGCGTGGTTGAGCAGTTCTTC. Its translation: CASSLGTSVVEQFF.

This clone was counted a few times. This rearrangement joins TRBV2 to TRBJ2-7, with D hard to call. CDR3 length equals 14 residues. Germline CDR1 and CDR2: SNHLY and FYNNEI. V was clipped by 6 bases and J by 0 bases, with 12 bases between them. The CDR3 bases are TGTGCCAGCAGGATGGCTGGCCTCTCCTACGAGCAGTACTTC. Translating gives CASRMAGLSYEQYF.

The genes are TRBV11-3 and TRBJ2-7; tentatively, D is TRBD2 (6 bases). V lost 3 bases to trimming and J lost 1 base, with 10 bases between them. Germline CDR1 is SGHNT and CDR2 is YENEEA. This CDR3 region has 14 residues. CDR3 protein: CASSLAGTSYEQYF. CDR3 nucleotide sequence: TGTGCCAGCAGCTTGGCGGGGACTTCCTACGAGCAGTACTTC.

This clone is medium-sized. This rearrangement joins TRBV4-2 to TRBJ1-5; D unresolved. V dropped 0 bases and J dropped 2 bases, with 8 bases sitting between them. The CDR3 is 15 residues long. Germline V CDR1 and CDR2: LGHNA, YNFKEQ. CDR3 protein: CASSQDPQGNQPQHF. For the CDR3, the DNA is TGTGCCAGCAGCCAAGATCCCCAGGGCAATCAGCCCCAGCATTTT.

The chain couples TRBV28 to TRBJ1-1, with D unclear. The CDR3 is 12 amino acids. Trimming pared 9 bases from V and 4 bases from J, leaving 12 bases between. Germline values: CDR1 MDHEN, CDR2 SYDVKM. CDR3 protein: CASWGVGTEAFF. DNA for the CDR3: TGTGCCAGTTGGGGAGTAGGCACTGAAGCTTTCTTT.

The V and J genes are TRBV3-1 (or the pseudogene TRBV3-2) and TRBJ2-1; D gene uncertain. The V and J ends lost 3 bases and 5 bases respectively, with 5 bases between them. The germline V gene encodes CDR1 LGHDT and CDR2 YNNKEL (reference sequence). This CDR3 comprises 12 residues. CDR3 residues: CASSQAHNEQFF. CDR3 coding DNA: TGTGCCAGCAGCCAGGCTCACAATGAGCAGTTCTTC.

The CDR3 DNA reads TGTGCCAGCAGTTTACCTTTCAATGAGCAGTTCTTC. Its translation: CASSLPFNEQFF. The chain uses TRBV28 and TRBJ2-1; D remains ambiguous. V shed 2 bases and J shed 6 bases, with 5 bases lying between them. The germline V gene has CDR1 MDHEN and CDR2 SYDVKM. The CDR3 extends over 12 amino acids.

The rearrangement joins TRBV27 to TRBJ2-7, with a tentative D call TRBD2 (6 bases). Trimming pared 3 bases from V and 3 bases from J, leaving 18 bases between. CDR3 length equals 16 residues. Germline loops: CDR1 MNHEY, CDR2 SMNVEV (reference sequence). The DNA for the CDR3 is TGTGCCAGCAGTTTGTCCCCCTGGCAGGGAGGCTACGAGCAGTACTTC. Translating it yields CASSLSPWQGGYEQYF.

The CDR3 spells CASRRGPTDTQYF. CDR3 DNA: TGTGCCAGCCGGAGGGGGCCCACAGATACGCAGTATTTT. V gene TRBV2 combines with J gene TRBJ2-3; the D gene is possibly TRBD1 (7 bases). The V and J ends lost 8 bases and 2 bases respectively, with 11 bases between them. The length of the CDR3 is 13 residues. The V gene's germline CDR1 is SNHLY and CDR2 FYNNEI. Supplemented by reference TRBV2 and TRBJ2-3, the full variable domain reads EPEVTQTPSHQVTQMGQEVILRCVPISNHLYFYWYRQILGQKVEFLVSFYNNEISEKSEIFDDQFSVERPDGSNFTLKIRSTKLEDSAMYFCASRRGPTDTQYFGPGTRLTVL.